This T cell receptor (beta chain) was sequenced for a study of identical twins listed by TCRdb under 2016. Study-level background: To test whether fetal clonotypes persist, the study used deep sequencing on TCR alpha and beta repertoires from monozygotic twins, unrelated adults of various ages, and cord blood. Replicate twin experiments were performed at different times using different library preparation protocols to rule out contamination.

Library preparation used 5' RACE. Sequenced using an Illumina HiSeq 2000. Template switching introduced a universal primer binding site; the final cDNA contained a unique molecular identifier, enabling accurate counting of TCR cDNA molecules. First-strand cDNA for TCR alpha and beta chains was synthesized from specific primers in the conserved constant-segment region. Each cDNA library was double barcoded, with a SMART-Mk sample barcode plus Illumina barcodes, to control for contamination. Two successive PCR steps introduced TruSeq adapter sequences along with Illumina sample barcodes. The TCR alpha and beta cDNA libraries were sequenced on the Illumina HiSeq platform using custom primers. As for how the authors treated the data: Raw reads were processed with MiGEC to extract unique molecular identifiers, and MiXCR was used to determine CDR3 positions. Recombination models were inferred per individual with the repgenHMM and IGoR tools using an EM algorithm. The analysis of shared clonotypes was done with the tcR package in R, with sharing normalized by the product of cloneset sizes. Out-of-frame nonproductive sequences were analyzed to study raw recombination free of thymic and clonal selection effects. The raw public reads went through TCRdb reprocessing: fastp at Q25, MiXCR clone calling, in-frame beta chains kept. One record per CDR3 amino acid sequence lists the most common genes and DNA. The V and J calls shown here were made by TCRdb, not taken from the authors' results. A total of approximately 300,000 distinct CDR3 sequences appear in this sample, roughly 8.6% of them only once. Roughly 6.4% of the sample lies in the top ten.

This clonotype occurred many times. No cognate antigen has been identified for it. Per-nucleotide qualities are absent, and no much larger clonotype sits a single base away. Every donor was a healthy Caucasian. The twin cohort consisted of three pairs of female monozygotic twins, all aged about 18 to 29 years. Positive isolation kits from Invitrogen were used to isolate the CD4+ and CD8+ T cell populations. Paper-wide results and their limitations: Conclusions relied on cross-sectional statistical analysis, since the same donors could not be followed over many years. Invariant T cells such as MAIT and iNKT could partly confound zero-insertion analyses, though diverse VJ usage argued against this for most clonotypes. A weaker excess of twin sharing was found in beta out-of-frame sequences because the signal-to-noise ratio was lowered by fewer shared sequences. Compared with coincidental sharing between unrelated individuals, an excess of low generation-probability sequences was observed among out-of-frame TCR alpha sequences shared between twins. Recombination models systematically underestimated out-of-frame TCR alpha sharing in monozygotic twins but agreed with sharing between unrelated individuals. Abundant cord blood beta clonotypes carried fewer insertions; young adult naive repertoires showed a weaker similar trend, while memory repertoires showed none.

Reading from cysteine to phenylalanine, the CDR3 counts 15 amino acids. The kept DNA is CDR3 alone, 45 bases in frame from the first base. V is cut back by 2 bases and J by 4 bases, with 6 bases in the junction unmatched. The germline V gene gives CDR1 as SGHAT and CDR2 as FQNNGV. This same sample was also part of a study on yellow fever vaccine responses in identical twins. The second study also describes: According to the authors, the vaccine-induced T cell response in identical twins seemed to be partly convergent and partly specific to each individual. In identical twins, the study followed T cell clones that responded to the vaccine with precision.

The sequence came from a woman aged 18-29 years in good health. Input material: CD8+ T cells sorted from blood. The chain is made from TRBV11-2 and TRBJ2-7, with TRBD1 matching 9 junction bases. The sequence in DNA is TGTGCCAGCAGCTTATATACCGGGACAGGGTACGAGCAGTACTTC. This codes for CASSLYTGTGYEQYF. The variable domain in full, with residues beyond the CDR3 obtained from the reference TRBV11-2 and TRBJ2-7 genes, is EAGVAQSPRYKIIEKRQSVAFWCNPISGHATLYWYQQILGQGPKLLIQFQNNGVVDDSQLPKDRFSAERLKGVDSTLKIQPAKLEDSAVYLCASSLYTGTGYEQYFGPGTRLTVT.